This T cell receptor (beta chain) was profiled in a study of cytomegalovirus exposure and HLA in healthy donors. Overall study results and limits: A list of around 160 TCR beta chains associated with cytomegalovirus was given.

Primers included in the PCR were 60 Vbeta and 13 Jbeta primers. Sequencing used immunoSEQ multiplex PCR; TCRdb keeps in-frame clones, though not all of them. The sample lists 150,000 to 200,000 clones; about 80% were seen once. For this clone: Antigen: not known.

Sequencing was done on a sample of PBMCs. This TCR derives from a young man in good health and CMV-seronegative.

The CDR3 protein is CASSSWTGDSRETQYF. The CDR3 DNA reads as TGTGCCAGTAGTTCTTGGACAGGGGACTCTCGAGAGACCCAGTACTTC. The chain employs TRBV19 and TRBJ2-5; TRBD1 matches 9 bases. Germline V CDR1 and CDR2: LNHDA, SQIVND (reference sequence). This CDR3 comprises 16 residues. Trimming took 5 bases from V and 4 from J; bases not matched to a gene: 11.